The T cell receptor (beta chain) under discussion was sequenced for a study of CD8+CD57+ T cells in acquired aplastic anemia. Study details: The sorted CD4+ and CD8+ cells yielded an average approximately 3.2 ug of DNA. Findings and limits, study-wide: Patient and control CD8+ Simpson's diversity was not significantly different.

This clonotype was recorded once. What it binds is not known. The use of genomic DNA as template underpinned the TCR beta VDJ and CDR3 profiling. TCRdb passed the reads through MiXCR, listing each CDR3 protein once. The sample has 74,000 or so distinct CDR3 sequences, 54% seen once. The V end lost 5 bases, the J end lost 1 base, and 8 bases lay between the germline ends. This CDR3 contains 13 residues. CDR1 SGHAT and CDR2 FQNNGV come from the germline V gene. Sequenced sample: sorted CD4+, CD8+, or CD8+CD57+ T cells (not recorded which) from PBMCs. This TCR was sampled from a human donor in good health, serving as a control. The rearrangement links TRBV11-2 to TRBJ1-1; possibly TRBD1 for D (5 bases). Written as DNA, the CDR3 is TGTGCCAGCAGCCGGGACCGGAACACTGAAGCTTTCTTT. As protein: CASSRDRNTEAFF.